The 11 T cell receptor beta chains below come from one sample, sequenced in a study of T-cell reconstitution after alpha-beta-depleted transplantation in children. TCRbeta library preparation incorporated unique molecular identifiers. TCRdb re-analysed the PCR reads in MiXCR, keeping a single row per CDR3 protein. The sample contains approximately 800,000 distinct CDR3 sequences, 16% of which appear only once. The sequenced sample was PBMCs, mostly from graft donor cells, obtained 360 days after TCRalphabeta/CD19-depleted stem cell transplant. Every receptor here comes from a male patient aged 5 to 17 who had a stem cell transplant for acute lymphoblastic leukemia, so the T cells may come from the graft donor.

The chain links TRBV29-1 to TRBJ1-2; tentative D call: TRBD1 (6 bases). This CDR3 is 16 amino acids long. Per the germline V gene, CDR1 is SQVTM and CDR2 is ANQGSEA. V dropped 4 bases and J dropped 0 bases, with 18 bases sitting between them. CDR3 bases: TGCAGCGTTGCGGGGGGCGGACTCACCGCTAACTATGGCTACACCTTC. Amino acids: CSVAGGGLTANYGYTF.

This clonotype was observed a handful of times. The V and J genes are TRBV2 and TRBJ1-1, with 9 bases matching TRBD1. V dropped 4 bases and J dropped 4; count of bases not matched to a gene: 4. CDR1 and CDR2 (germline): SNHLY, FYNNEI. The CDR3 is made up of 14 amino acids. The CDR3 is CASSGDRVITEAFF. CDR3 DNA sequence: TGTGCCAGCAGTGGGGACAGGGTAATCACTGAAGCTTTCTTT.

This clonotype has a count of ten or more. The chain employs TRBV7-3 and TRBJ2-1; either TRBD1 or TRBD2 may supply D (5 bases each). The CDR3 loop spans 14 amino acids. The germline V and J ends were trimmed by 6 bases and 3 bases, with 12 bases remaining between them. Germline CDR1 and CDR2: SGHTA and FQGTGA. The CDR3 coding sequence is TGTGCCAGCAGACTTGAGGGGTACTACAATGAGCAGTTCTTC. The encoded protein is CASRLEGYYNEQFF.

The genes are TRBV6-1 and TRBJ2-2; D uncertain. Germline V gene sequence: CDR1 MNHNS, CDR2 SASEGT. CDR3 length equals 14 residues. V was trimmed by 7 bases and J by 8 bases, leaving 17 bases between them. The CDR3 DNA reads TGTGCCAGCACCCACTGGCAGTTTACGGGGGAGCTGTTTTTT. The encoded protein is CASTHWQFTGELFF.

This clonotype was counted at least ten times. The chain employs TRBV18 and TRBJ2-7, with TRBD2 matching 8 bases. Germline V gives CDR1 KGHSH, CDR2 LQKENI. This CDR3 spans 14 amino acids. V lost 3 bases and J lost 3; bases outside the gene matches: 4. The CDR3, as DNA: TGTGCCAGCTCACCCATGACTAGCGTCTACGAGCAGTACTTC. Translated: CASSPMTSVYEQYF. Full variable domain (rest looked up from reference TRBV18 and TRBJ2-7): NAGVMQNPRHLVRRRGQEARLRCSPMKGHSHVYWYRQLPEEGLKFMVYLQKENIIDESGMPKERFSAEFPKEGPSILRIQQVVRGDSAAYFCASSPMTSVYEQYFGPGTRLTVT.

This clonotype was picked up one time. The J gene is TRBJ1-2, the V gene TRBV27; the D gene is possibly TRBD1 (6 bases). V lost 4 bases, J lost 4 bases, and 16 bases lay in between. Germline assignment: CDR1 MNHEY and CDR2 SMNVEV (reference sequence). This CDR3 comprises 15 residues. This chain's CDR3 is CASSSTQGSIYGYTF. DNA of the CDR3: TGTGCCAGCAGTTCAACACAGGGATCTATCTATGGCTACACCTTC.

This clonotype was counted between two and nine times. V is TRBV5-5 and J is TRBJ2-7; D remains unclear. Germline CDR1 is SGHKS and CDR2 is YYEKEE (reference sequence). The CDR3 loop spans 15 amino acids. V lost 2 bases to trimming and J lost 0 bases, with 12 bases between them. This CDR3 reads CASSFLDMSSYEQYF. CDR3 coding DNA: TGTGCCAGCAGCTTTCTTGACATGAGCTCCTACGAGCAGTACTTC.

The genes are TRBV5-1 and TRBJ1-1; the match to TRBD1 covers 8 bases. The V gene end was trimmed by 3 bases and the J gene end by 5 bases; junction bases not matched to a gene: 18. Germline loops: CDR1 SGHRS, CDR2 YFSETQ. The CDR3 is 18 amino acids. The CDR3 coding sequence is TGCGCCAGCAGCTCATCGACAGGGGCTTTTCCCTTGGGGACTGAAGCTTTCTTT. Protein product: CASSSSTGAFPLGTEAFF.

This clonotype was counted only a few times. The chain couples TRBV6-5 to TRBJ2-1; 8 bases are shared with TRBD1. The CDR3 is 16 amino acids. V dropped 6 bases and J dropped 5; count of bases not matched to a gene: 12. The germline gives CDR1 MNHEY, CDR2 SVGAGI. CDR3 residues: CASRTFGQGDNNEQFF. The CDR3 DNA follows: TGTGCCAGCAGAACCTTCGGACAGGGTGATAACAATGAGCAGTTCTTC.

This clonotype has only a few counts. V gene TRBV15 combines with J gene TRBJ1-3, with a tentative D call TRBD1 (6 bases). CDR1 and CDR2 from the germline V gene are LNHNV and YYDKDF (reference sequence). There are 15 residues in the CDR3. The V gene lost 0 bases and the J gene lost 8 bases, with 14 bases spanning the gap. The CDR3 nucleotides are TGTGCCACCAGCAGAGAGGGGGGGACATTGCACACCATATATTTT. Translated: CATSREGGTLHTIYF.

The chain is built from TRBV10-3 and TRBJ2-3, with D possibly TRBD2 on 6 matching bases. This CDR3 has 14 residues. CDR1 and CDR2 (germline): ENHRY, SYGVKD. The V end lost 5 bases, the J end lost 2 bases, and 11 bases lay between the germline ends. The CDR3 DNA reads TGTGCCATCAGTATTAGCGGTTCCACAGATACGCAGTATTTT. Protein sequence: CAISISGSTDTQYF.